Each of the 9 T cell receptor beta chains below was sequenced from the same sample in a study of shared clonotypes between healthy human individuals. Here immunoSEQ multiplex PCR was the method, and the copy in TCRdb shows in-frame clones only, minus some. The repertoire includes 1.6 million or so clones, over 95% of them detected once, and approximately 1.1% sits in the top ten. Sequenced input: naive CD4+ T cells sorted from blood. Subset indicated: CD45RA+ positively selected. The receptor set was obtained from a man aged 25-45 years in good health.

CDR3 coding DNA: TGTGCCAGCTCACCAGCGGTGGGTGTGGGCAATGAGCAGTTCTTC. It specifies CASSPAVGVGNEQFF. This chain uses TRBV18 with TRBJ2-1; D gene unclear. There are 15 residues in the CDR3. V lost 2 bases, J lost 6 bases, and 14 bases lay in between. CDR1 KGHSH and CDR2 LQKENI come from the germline V gene.

V is TRBV27 and J is TRBJ2-1; 9 nucleotides match TRBD1. V shed 7 bases and J 8 bases; nucleotides not matched to a gene: 12. CDR3 size: 15 residues. CDR1 is MNHEY and CDR2 is SMNVEV in the germline V gene (reference sequence). For the CDR3, the DNA is TGTGCCAGCACCAGGTTCGGGACAGGGTCCCATGAGCAGTTCTTC. Amino acid sequence: CASTRFGTGSHEQFF.

The chain combines TRBV28 with TRBJ2-1; D is possibly TRBD1 (6 bases). The CDR3 contains 15 residues. V was cut by 3 bases and J by 4 bases, with 13 bases left in between. Germline V CDR1 and CDR2: MDHEN, SYDVKM. CDR3 DNA sequence: TGTGCCAGCAGTTTCTCAGACAGGCTGTACAATGAGCAGTTCTTC. Protein sequence: CASSFSDRLYNEQFF.

The chain links TRBV29-1 to TRBJ2-1; D is possibly TRBD2 (6 bases). This CDR3 has 12 residues. Trimming pared 8 bases from V and 10 bases from J, leaving 18 bases between. Germline values: CDR1 SQVTM, CDR2 ANQGSEA. The CDR3, as DNA: TGCAGCATTCAAGGAGGGGTAAGCGAGCAGTTCTTC. Protein: CSIQGGVSEQFF.

The V gene is TRBV28, the J gene TRBJ1-3; D unresolved. From germline, CDR1 is MDHEN and CDR2 SYDVKM. The CDR3 totals 13 residues. Between the trimmed V and J ends, which lost 2 bases and 10 bases, there was a span of 12 bases. Here the CDR3 reads CASSLAAEETIYF. Here the CDR3 DNA reads TGTGCCAGCAGTTTAGCCGCTGAGGAGACCATATATTTT. Based on the CDR3 plus reference TRBV28 and TRBJ1-3, the full variable domain is DVKVTQSSRYLVKRTGEKVFLECVQDMDHENMFWYRQDPGLGLRLIYFSYDVKMKEKGDIPEGYSVSREKKERFSLILESASTNQTSMYLCASSLAAEETIYFGEGSWLTVV.

The gene calls are TRBV11-3 and TRBJ2-5; possible D gene TRBD2, 6 bases. Germline loops: CDR1 SGHNT, CDR2 YENEEA. The V gene lost 3 bases and the J gene lost 5 bases, with 16 bases spanning the gap. The CDR3 extends over 15 amino acids. CDR3 amino acids: CASSLGGGIGETQYF. The CDR3 DNA sequence: TGTGCCAGCAGCTTGGGAGGAGGGATTGGGGAGACCCAGTACTTC.

This chain joins TRBV19 and TRBJ1-2; D is uncertain. The V gene's germline CDR1 is LNHDA and CDR2 SQIVND (reference sequence). The V end lost 3 bases, the J end lost 2 bases, and 16 bases lay between the germline ends. The length of the CDR3 is 16 residues. The CDR3 spells CASSIYRGLVNYGYTF. In DNA, the CDR3 is TGTGCCAGTAGTATTTATCGGGGTTTGGTGAACTATGGCTACACCTTC.

V and J are TRBV5-1 and TRBJ2-7; 7 bases are shared with TRBD1. The CDR3 length is 14 residues. The germline V gene has CDR1 SGHRS and CDR2 YFSETQ. V shed 0 bases, J shed 3 bases, and the junction held 3 bases outside the gene matches. The CDR3 region is CASSLGTGYYEQYF. The DNA for the CDR3 is TGCGCCAGCAGCTTGGGGACAGGATACTACGAGCAGTACTTC. The complete variable domain, with remaining parts taken from reference TRBV5-1 and TRBJ2-7, reads KAGVTQTPRYLIKTRGQQVTLSCSPISGHRSVSWYQQTPGQGLQFLFEYFSETQRNKGNFPGRFSGRQFSNSRSEMNVSTLELGDSALYLCASSLGTGYYEQYFGPGTRLTVT.

With respect to this clone: This specimen includes other DNA sequences encoding the same CDR3. The rearrangement links TRBV28 to TRBJ2-7, with TRBD1 as a possible D gene (6 bases). The CDR3 sequence is 13 residues long. Germline V gene sequence: CDR1 MDHEN, CDR2 SYDVKM. V gave up 5 bases and J gave up 3 bases, with 11 bases separating them. In DNA form, the CDR3 reads TGTGCCAGCAGTCCGGGACAAAGCTACGAGCAGTACTTC. This encodes CASSPGQSYEQYF.